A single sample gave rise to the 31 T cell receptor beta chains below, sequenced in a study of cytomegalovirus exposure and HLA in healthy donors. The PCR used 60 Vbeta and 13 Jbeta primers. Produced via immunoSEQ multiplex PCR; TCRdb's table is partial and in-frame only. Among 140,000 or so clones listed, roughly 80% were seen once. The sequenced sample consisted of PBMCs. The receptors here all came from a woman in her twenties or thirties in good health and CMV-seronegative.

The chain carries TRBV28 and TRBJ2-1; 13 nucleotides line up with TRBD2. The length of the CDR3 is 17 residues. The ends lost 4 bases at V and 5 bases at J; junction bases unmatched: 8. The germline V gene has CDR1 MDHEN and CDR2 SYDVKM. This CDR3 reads CASSSPGTSGANNEQFF. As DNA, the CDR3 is TGTGCCAGCAGTTCGCCAGGGACTAGCGGGGCCAACAATGAGCAGTTCTTC. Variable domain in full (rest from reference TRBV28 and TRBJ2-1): DVKVTQSSRYLVKRTGEKVFLECVQDMDHENMFWYRQDPGLGLRLIYFSYDVKMKEKGDIPEGYSVSREKKERFSLILESASTNQTSMYLCASSSPGTSGANNEQFFGPGTRLTVL.

The CDR3 DNA reads TGTGCCAGCAGTGAATTCGGCGGCCACTATGGCTACACCTTC. It yields the protein CASSEFGGHYGYTF. V gene TRBV2 combines with J gene TRBJ1-2; D gene unclear. The CDR3 is 14 amino acids. CDR1 is SNHLY and CDR2 is FYNNEI in the germline V gene. The ends were cut back, 2 bases at V and 3 bases at J, with 10 bases in the middle.

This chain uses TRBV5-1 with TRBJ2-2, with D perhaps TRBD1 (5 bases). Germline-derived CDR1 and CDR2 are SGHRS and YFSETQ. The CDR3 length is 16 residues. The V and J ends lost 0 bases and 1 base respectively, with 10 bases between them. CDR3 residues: CASSLEQGRNTGELFF. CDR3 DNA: TGCGCCAGCAGCTTGGAGCAGGGAAGGAACACCGGGGAGCTGTTTTTT.

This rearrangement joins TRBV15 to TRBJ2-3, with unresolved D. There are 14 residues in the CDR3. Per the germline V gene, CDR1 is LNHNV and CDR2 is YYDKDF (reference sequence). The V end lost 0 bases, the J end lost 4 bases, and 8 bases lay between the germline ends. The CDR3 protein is CATSRDQMPDTQYF. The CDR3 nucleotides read TGTGCCACCAGCAGAGATCAGATGCCAGATACGCAGTATTTT.

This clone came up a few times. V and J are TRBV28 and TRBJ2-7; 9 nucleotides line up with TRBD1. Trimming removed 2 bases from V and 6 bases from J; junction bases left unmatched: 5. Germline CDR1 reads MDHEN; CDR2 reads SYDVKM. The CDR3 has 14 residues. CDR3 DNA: TGTGCCAGCAGTTTACCCGGGACAGGGCGCGAGCAGTACTTC. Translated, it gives CASSLPGTGREQYF.

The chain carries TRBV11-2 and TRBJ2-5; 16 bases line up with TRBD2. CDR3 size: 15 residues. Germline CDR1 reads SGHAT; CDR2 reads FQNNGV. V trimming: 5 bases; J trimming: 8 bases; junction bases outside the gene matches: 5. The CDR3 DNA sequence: TGTGCCAGCAGCCCCGGGACTAGCGGGGGGGCCACCCAGTACTTC. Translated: CASSPGTSGGATQYF. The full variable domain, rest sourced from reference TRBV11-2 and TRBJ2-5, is EAGVAQSPRYKIIEKRQSVAFWCNPISGHATLYWYQQILGQGPKLLIQFQNNGVVDDSQLPKDRFSAERLKGVDSTLKIQPAKLEDSAVYLCASSPGTSGGATQYFGPGTRLLVL.

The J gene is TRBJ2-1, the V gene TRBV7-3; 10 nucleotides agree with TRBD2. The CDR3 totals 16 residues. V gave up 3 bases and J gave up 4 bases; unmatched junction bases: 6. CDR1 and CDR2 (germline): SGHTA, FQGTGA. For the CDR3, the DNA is TGTGCCAGCAGCTTGCGAGCGGGAGGGGGGTACAATGAGCAGTTCTTC. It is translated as CASSLRAGGGYNEQFF.

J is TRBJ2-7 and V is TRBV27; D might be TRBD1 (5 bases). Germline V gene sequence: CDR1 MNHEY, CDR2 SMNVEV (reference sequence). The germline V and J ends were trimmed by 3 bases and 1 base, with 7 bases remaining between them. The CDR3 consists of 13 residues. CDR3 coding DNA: TGTGCCAGCAGTTTTCCAGGGTCCTACGAGCAGTACTTC. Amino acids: CASSFPGSYEQYF.

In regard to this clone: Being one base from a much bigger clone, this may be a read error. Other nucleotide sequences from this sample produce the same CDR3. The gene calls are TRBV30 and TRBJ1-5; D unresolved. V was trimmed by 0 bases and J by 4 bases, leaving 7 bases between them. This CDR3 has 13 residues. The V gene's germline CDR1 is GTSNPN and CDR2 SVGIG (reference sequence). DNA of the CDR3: TGTGCCTGGAGTGTACGCGGGAATCAGCCCCAGCATTTT. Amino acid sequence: CAWSVRGNQPQHF.

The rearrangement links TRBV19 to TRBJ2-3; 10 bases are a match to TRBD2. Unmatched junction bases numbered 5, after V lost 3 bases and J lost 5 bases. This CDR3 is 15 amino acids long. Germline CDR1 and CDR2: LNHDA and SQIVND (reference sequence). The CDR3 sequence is CASSILAGAGDTQYF. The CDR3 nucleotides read TGTGCCAGTAGTATTCTAGCGGGGGCGGGAGATACGCAGTATTTT.

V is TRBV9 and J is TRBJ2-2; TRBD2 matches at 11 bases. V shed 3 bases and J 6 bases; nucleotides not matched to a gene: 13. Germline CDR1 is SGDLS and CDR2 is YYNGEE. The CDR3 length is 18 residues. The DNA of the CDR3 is TGTGCCAGCAGCGCCCGGACTAGCGGGCATCACACCGCCGGGGAGCTGTTTTTT. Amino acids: CASSARTSGHHTAGELFF.

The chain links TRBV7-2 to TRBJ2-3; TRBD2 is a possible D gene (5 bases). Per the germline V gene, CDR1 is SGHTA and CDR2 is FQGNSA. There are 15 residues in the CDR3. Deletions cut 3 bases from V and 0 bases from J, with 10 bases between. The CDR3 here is CASSLISGSTDTQYF. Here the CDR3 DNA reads TGTGCCAGCAGCTTGATAAGCGGTAGCACAGATACGCAGTATTTT.

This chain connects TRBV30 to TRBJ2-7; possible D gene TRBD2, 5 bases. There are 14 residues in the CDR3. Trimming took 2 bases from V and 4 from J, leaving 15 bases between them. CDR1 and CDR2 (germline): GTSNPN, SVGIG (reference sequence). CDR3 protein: CAWSSWRNLYEQYF. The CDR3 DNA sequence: TGTGCCTGGAGTTCTTGGAGGAATCTATACGAGCAGTACTTC.

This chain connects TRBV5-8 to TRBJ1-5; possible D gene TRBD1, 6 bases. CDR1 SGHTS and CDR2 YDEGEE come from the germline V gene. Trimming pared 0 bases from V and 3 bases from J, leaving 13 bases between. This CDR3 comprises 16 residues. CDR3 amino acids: CASSLATGQLNQPQHF. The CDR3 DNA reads TGTGCCAGCAGCTTGGCCACTGGACAGCTCAATCAGCCCCAGCATTTT. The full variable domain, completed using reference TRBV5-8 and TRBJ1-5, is EAGVTQSPTHLIKTRGQQATLRCSPISGHTSVYWYQQALGLGLQFLLWYDEGEERNRGNFPPRFSGRQFPNYSSELNVNALELEDSALYLCASSLATGQLNQPQHFGDGTRLSIL.

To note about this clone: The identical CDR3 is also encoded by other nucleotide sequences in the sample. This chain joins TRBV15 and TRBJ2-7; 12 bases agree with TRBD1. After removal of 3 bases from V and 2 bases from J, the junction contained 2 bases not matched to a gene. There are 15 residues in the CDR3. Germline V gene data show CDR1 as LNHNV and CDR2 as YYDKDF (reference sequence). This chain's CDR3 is CATSRGDRGPYEQYF. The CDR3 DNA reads TGTGCCACCAGCAGGGGGGACAGGGGGCCCTACGAGCAGTACTTC. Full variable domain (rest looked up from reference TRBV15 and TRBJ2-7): DAMVIQNPRYQVTQFGKPVTLSCSQTLNHNVMYWYQQKSSQAPKLLFHYYDKDFNNEADTPDNFQSRRPNTSFCFLDIRSPGLGDTAMYLCATSRGDRGPYEQYFGPGTRLTVT.

In DNA, the CDR3 is TGTGCCAGTAGTATGGGACAGGGCCCGCAAGAGACCCAGTACTTC. This encodes CASSMGQGPQETQYF. V and J are TRBV19 and TRBJ2-5, with 9 bases lining up with TRBD1. CDR1 LNHDA and CDR2 SQIVND come from the germline V gene (reference sequence). The V and J ends lost 3 bases and 2 bases, in that order; junction bases with no gene match: 4. The CDR3 spans 15 residues.

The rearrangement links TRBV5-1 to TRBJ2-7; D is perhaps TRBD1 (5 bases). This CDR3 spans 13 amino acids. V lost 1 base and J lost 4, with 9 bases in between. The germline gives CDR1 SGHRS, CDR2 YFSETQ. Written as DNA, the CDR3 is TGCGCCAGCAGCTTGTTAGGGGCTTACGAGCAGTACTTC. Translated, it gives CASSLLGAYEQYF. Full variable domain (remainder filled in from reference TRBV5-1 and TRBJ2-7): KAGVTQTPRYLIKTRGQQVTLSCSPISGHRSVSWYQQTPGQGLQFLFEYFSETQRNKGNFPGRFSGRQFSNSRSEMNVSTLELGDSALYLCASSLLGAYEQYFGPGTRLTVT.

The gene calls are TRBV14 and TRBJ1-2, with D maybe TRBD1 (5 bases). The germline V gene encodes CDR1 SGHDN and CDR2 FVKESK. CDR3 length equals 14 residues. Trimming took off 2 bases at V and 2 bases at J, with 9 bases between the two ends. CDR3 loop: CASSQFQGNYGYTF. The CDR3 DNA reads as TGTGCCAGCAGCCAATTCCAGGGAAACTATGGCTACACCTTC. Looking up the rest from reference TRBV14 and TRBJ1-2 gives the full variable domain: EAGVTQFPSHSVIEKGQTVTLRCDPISGHDNLYWYRRVMGKEIKFLLHFVKESKQDESGMPNNRFLAERTGGTYSTLKVQPAELEDSGVYFCASSQFQGNYGYTFGSGTRLTVV.

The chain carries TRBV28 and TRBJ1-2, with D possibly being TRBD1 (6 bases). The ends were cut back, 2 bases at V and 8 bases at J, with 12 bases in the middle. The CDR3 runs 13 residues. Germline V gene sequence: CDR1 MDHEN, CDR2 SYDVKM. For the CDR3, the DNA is TGTGCCAGCAGTTTACAGGGGTTGAGGGGCTACACCTTC. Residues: CASSLQGLRGYTF.

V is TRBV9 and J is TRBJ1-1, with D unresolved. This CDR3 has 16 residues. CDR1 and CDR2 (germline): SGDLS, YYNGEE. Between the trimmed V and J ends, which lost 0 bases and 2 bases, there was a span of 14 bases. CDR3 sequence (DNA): TGTGCCAGCAGCGTAGTCCCGCTCCACAATAACACTGAAGCTTTCTTT. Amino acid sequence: CASSVVPLHNNTEAFF. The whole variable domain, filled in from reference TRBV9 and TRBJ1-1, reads DSGVTQTPKHLITATGQRVTLRCSPRSGDLSVYWYQQSLDQGLQFLIQYYNGEERAKGNILERFSAQQFPDLHSELNLSSLELGDSALYFCASSVVPLHNNTEAFFGQGTRLTVV.

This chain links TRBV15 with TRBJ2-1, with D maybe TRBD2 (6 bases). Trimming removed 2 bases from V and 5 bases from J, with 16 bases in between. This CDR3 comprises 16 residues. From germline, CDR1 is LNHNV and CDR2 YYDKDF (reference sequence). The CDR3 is CATSRSAGQGDNEQFF. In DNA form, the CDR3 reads TGTGCCACCAGCAGATCGGCGGGGCAGGGAGACAATGAGCAGTTCTTC.

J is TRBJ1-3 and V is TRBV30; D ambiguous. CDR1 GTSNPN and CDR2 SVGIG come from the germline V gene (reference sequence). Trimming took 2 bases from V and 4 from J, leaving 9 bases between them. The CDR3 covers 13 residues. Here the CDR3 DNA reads TGTGCCTGGAGTATGACACCCGGAAACACCATATATTTT. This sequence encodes CAWSMTPGNTIYF.

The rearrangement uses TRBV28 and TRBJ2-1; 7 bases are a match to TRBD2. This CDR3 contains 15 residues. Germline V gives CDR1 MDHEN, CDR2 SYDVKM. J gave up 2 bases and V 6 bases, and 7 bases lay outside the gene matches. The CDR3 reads CASSSVLAAYNEQFF. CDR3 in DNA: TGTGCCAGCAGCTCTGTGCTAGCGGCCTACAATGAGCAGTTCTTC.

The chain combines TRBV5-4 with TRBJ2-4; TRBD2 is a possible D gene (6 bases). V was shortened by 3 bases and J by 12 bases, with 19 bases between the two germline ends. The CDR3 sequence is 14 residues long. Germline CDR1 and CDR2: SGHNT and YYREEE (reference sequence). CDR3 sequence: CASSSAGRGPSQYF. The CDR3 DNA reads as TGTGCCAGCAGCTCCGCGGGGCGGGGACCCTCTCAGTACTTC.

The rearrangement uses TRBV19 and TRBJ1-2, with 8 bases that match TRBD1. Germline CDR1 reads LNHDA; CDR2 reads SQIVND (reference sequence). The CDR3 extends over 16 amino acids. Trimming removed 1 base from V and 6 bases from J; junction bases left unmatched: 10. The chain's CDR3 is CASSIGWDRPGDGYTF. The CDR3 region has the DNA TGTGCCAGTAGTATAGGGTGGGACAGGCCTGGCGATGGCTACACCTTC.

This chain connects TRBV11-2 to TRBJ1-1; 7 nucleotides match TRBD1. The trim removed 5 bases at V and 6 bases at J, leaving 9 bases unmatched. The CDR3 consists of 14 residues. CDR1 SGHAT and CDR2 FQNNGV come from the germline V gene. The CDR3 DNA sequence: TGTGCCAGCAGCCGAGTGACAGGGTCAGCTGAAGCTTTCTTT. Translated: CASSRVTGSAEAFF.

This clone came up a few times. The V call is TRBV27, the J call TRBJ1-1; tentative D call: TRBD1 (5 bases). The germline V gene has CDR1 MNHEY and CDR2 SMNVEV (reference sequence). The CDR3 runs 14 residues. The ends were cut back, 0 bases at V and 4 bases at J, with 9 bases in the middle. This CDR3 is CASSLSGAGTEAFF. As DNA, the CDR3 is TGTGCCAGCAGTTTATCAGGGGCTGGCACTGAAGCTTTCTTT.

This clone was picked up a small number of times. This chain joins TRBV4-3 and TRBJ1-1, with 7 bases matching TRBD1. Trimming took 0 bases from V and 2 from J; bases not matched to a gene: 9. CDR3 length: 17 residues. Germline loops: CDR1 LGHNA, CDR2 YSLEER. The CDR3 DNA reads TGCGCCAGCAGCCAAGAAGTAGGGGGCCTCCTAAACACTGAAGCTTTCTTT. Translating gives CASSQEVGGLLNTEAFF.

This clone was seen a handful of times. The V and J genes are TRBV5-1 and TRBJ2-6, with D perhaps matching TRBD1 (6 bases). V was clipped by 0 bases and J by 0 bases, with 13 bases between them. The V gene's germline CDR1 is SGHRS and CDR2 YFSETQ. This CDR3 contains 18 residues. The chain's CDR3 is CASSLVGAVLSGANVLTF. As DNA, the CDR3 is TGCGCCAGCAGCTTGGTGGGGGCCGTTCTCTCTGGGGCCAACGTCCTGACTTTC.

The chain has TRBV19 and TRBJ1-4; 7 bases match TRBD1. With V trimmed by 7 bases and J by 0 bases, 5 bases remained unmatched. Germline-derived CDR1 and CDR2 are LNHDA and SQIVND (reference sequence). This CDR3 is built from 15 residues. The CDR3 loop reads CASKGQSATNEKLFF. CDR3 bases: TGTGCCAGTAAGGGACAGAGTGCAACTAATGAAAAACTGTTTTTT.

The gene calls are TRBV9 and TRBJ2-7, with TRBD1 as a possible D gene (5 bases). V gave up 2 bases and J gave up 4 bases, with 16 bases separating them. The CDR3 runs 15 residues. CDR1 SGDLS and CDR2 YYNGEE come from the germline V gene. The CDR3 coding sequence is TGTGCCAGCAGCGTCCAGCCCTCAGGGTCGTACGAGCAGTACTTC. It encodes CASSVQPSGSYEQYF.